The rows below give T cell receptor beta chains drawn from one sample of a study of cytomegalovirus exposure and HLA in healthy donors. Produced via immunoSEQ multiplex PCR; TCRdb's table is partial and in-frame only. The table shows more than 140,000 clones, with less than 65% occurring only once. The sample taken for sequencing was PBMCs. These TCRs come from a woman aged 25-40 years in good health and CMV-seropositive. Each CDR3 is given with its conserved first and last residue. A D gene is named only where the DNA matches it firmly. Clone sizes are given selectively: once, few, many, or a class where the clone is expanded.

abundance	v_gene	d_gene	j_gene	CDR3aa	CDR3nt
NA	TRBV7-2	TRBD2	TRBJ2-7	CASSPPDGLAAYEQYF	TGTGCCAGCAGCCCACCCGACGGACTAGCGGCCTACGAGCAGTACTTC
NA	TRBV4-1	TRBD2	TRBJ2-2	CASTRSGSVSPGELFF	TGCGCCAGCACGCGGAGCGGGAGTGTAAGTCCCGGGGAGCTGTTTTTT
once	TRBV7-2	NA	TRBJ1-2	CASSLAPGDGSGTF	TGTGCCAGCAGCTTAGCCCCAGGGGATGGGTCTGGTACCTTC
NA	TRBV10-3	NA	TRBJ1-6	CAIRADGMYNSPLHF	TGTGCCATCAGAGCGGACGGAATGTATAATTCACCCCTCCACTTT
NA	TRBV7-8	TRBD1	TRBJ1-1	CASSDTQGSTEAFF	TGTGCCAGCAGCGACACACAGGGGTCCACTGAAGCTTTCTTT
few	TRBV27	TRBD1	TRBJ1-1	CASSWTGVNTEAFF	TGTGCCAGCAGTTGGACAGGGGTCAACACTGAAGCTTTCTTT
NA	TRBV19	NA	TRBJ2-4	CASSDGAFRFVNIQYF	TGTGCCAGTAGTGATGGGGCCTTCAGGTTCGTGAACATTCAGTACTTC
NA	TRBV11-2	NA	TRBJ2-1	CASSLSLRQFF	TGTGCCAGCAGCTTAAGCCTAAGGCAGTTCTTC
NA	TRBV10-3	NA	TRBJ2-5	CAISDTKKETQYF	TGTGCCATCAGTGATACTAAAAAAGAGACCCAGTACTTC
few	TRBV21-1	NA	TRBJ1-1	CASSKRGSEAFF	TGTGCCAGCAGCAAACGGGGGTCTGAAGCTTTCTTT
NA	TRBV6-7	NA	TRBJ1-5	CASSYNKEFGDQPQHF	TGTGCCAGCAGTTACAATAAGGAATTCGGGGATCAGCCCCAGCATTTT
few	TRBV2	NA	TRBJ1-4	CAGLGSSNEKLFF	TGTGCCGGCCTAGGCAGTTCTAATGAAAAACTGTTTTTT
NA	TRBV5-4	NA	TRBJ2-5	CASSLTRSGRETQYF	TGTGCCAGCAGCTTGACTAGATCGGGTAGGGAGACCCAGTACTTC
NA	TRBV4-1	NA	TRBJ2-6	CASSLVPGAFGANVLTF	TGCGCCAGCAGCCTAGTACCAGGCGCGTTTGGGGCCAACGTCCTGACTTTC
once	TRBV7-7	NA	TRBJ2-2	CASSLVAGGSTGELFF	TGTGCTAGCAGCTTAGTCGCAGGGGGGTCCACCGGGGAGCTGTTTTTT
once	TRBV7-9	NA	TRBJ2-7	CASSPPLGLRDEQYF	TGTGCCAGCAGCCCCCCGTTAGGGTTGAGGGACGAGCAGTACTTC
NA	TRBV20-1	NA	TRBJ1-1	CSAGGAAFF	TGCAGTGCTGGAGGTGCGGCTTTCTTT
NA	TRBV5-6	NA	TRBJ1-3	CASSLGQLLFGNTIYF	TGTGCCAGCAGCTTGGGACAACTCCTCTTTGGAAACACCATATATTTT
NA	TRBV28	NA	TRBJ1-2	CASSPGTPLPRGYTF	TGTGCCAGCAGTCCCGGGACACCCCTCCCCAGGGGCTACACCTTC
few	TRBV18	TRBD2	TRBJ2-7	CASSRGLAGVGEQYF	TGTGCCAGCTCACGGGGACTAGCGGGAGTAGGCGAGCAGTACTTC
NA	TRBV7-2	NA	TRBJ1-1	CASSLVGRRGHTEAFF	TGTGCCAGCAGCTTAGTTGGAAGGCGGGGGCACACTGAAGCTTTCTTT
once	TRBV18	TRBD1	TRBJ1-3	CASSRRDSYNTIYF	TGTGCCAGCTCCCGCCGGGACAGTTACAACACCATATATTTT
NA	TRBV28	TRBD2	TRBJ2-5	CASSWGGLGETQYF	TGTGCCAGCAGTTGGGGGGGGTTAGGAGAGACCCAGTACTTC
NA	TRBV2	NA	TRBJ2-1	CASSTTSNEQFF	TGTGCCAGCAGTACTACTAGCAATGAGCAGTTCTTC
NA	TRBV30	NA	TRBJ2-5	CAWSPPGGTAGTQYF	TGTGCCTGGAGTCCTCCTGGCGGCACTGCTGGGACCCAGTACTTC
NA	TRBV6-1	TRBD1	TRBJ2-7	CASSETGAEQYF	TGTGCCAGCAGTGAGACAGGGGCCGAGCAGTACTTC
NA	TRBV2	NA	TRBJ1-4	CASSEGQGYEKLFF	TGTGCCAGCAGTGAAGGGCAGGGGTATGAAAAACTGTTTTTT
few	TRBV5-6	NA	TRBJ1-4	CASSVDRGEKLFF	TGTGCCAGCAGCGTGGACCGGGGTGAAAAACTGTTTTTT
NA	TRBV5-4	NA	TRBJ2-1	CASSLDRWGLNYNEQFF	TGTGCCAGCAGCTTGGACCGGTGGGGACTGAACTACAATGAGCAGTTCTTC
NA	TRBV25-1	NA	TRBJ2-1	CASSDRLGRVDEQFF	TGTGCCAGCAGTGATCGACTAGGGCGGGTCGATGAGCAGTTCTTC
NA	TRBV21-1	NA	TRBJ1-5	CASSKKGNRDSSNQPQHF	TGTGCCAGCAGCAAAAAGGGAAACCGGGACAGTAGCAATCAGCCCCAGCATTTT
NA	TRBV10-3	NA	TRBJ2-5	CAISDSRETQYF	TGTGCCATCAGTGATTCCCGGGAGACCCAGTACTTC
NA	TRBV7-9	NA	TRBJ1-2	CASRINTGTGNSHGYTF	TGTGCCAGCAGAATTAACACGGGCACAGGGAATAGTCATGGCTACACCTTC
NA	TRBV7-8	NA	TRBJ1-1	CASSLSTEAFF	TGTGCCAGCAGCTTGAGCACTGAAGCTTTCTTT
NA	TRBV2	NA	TRBJ1-5	CASASSNQPQHF	TGTGCCAGCGCGAGTAGCAATCAGCCCCAGCATTTT
NA	TRBV7-9	NA	TRBJ2-3	CASSLAVGMGYF	TGTGCCAGCAGCTTAGCGGTCGGGATGGGGTATTTT
medium-sized	TRBV7-9	TRBD1	TRBJ2-7	CASSFPTGTGSYEQYF	TGTGCCAGCAGCTTCCCGACCGGGACAGGGTCCTACGAGCAGTACTTC
few	TRBV6-6	TRBD1	TRBJ1-1	CASSYADRDTEAFF	TGTGCCAGCAGTTACGCAGACAGGGACACTGAAGCTTTCTTT
once	TRBV27	NA	TRBJ1-1	CASSINTGMNTEAFF	TGTGCCAGCAGCATCAATACAGGCATGAACACTGAAGCTTTCTTT
NA	TRBV19	NA	TRBJ2-3	CATHGATGQYF	TGTGCCACTCATGGGGCAACGGGGCAGTATTTT
NA	TRBV29-1	NA	TRBJ2-7	CSVAVVGAYEQYF	TGCAGCGTTGCCGTGGTCGGAGCTTACGAGCAGTACTTC
NA	TRBV5-1	NA	TRBJ1-2	CASRDRRLLGGYGYTF	TGCGCCAGCCGAGACAGGCGGCTTTTAGGGGGCTATGGCTACACCTTC
NA	TRBV5-1	TRBD1	TRBJ1-6	CASKGQDNSPLHF	TGCGCCAGTAAGGGACAGGATAATTCACCCCTCCACTTT
once	TRBV28	TRBD1	TRBJ1-5	CASSISGTGNQPQHF	TGTGCCAGCAGTATATCGGGGACAGGGAATCAGCCCCAGCATTTT
NA	TRBV2	NA	TRBJ1-1	CASRVQAGSTEAFF	TGTGCCAGCAGGGTACAGGCGGGGTCCACTGAAGCTTTCTTT
NA	TRBV6-5	TRBD1	TRBJ2-7	CASGDRDGNYEQYF	TGTGCCAGCGGGGACAGGGACGGTAACTACGAGCAGTACTTC
NA	TRBV29-1	NA	TRBJ1-2	CSGTYRGDRGYTF	TGCAGCGGCACCTATCGGGGGGATCGCGGCTACACCTTC
NA	TRBV19	NA	TRBJ2-3	CASSVTTTSDTQYF	TGTGCCAGTAGTGTCACGACTACCTCAGATACGCAGTATTTT
once	TRBV27	NA	TRBJ2-7	CASRIHVSYEQYF	TGTGCCAGCAGAATACATGTCTCCTACGAGCAGTACTTC
NA	TRBV6-1	TRBD2	TRBJ2-7	CASSAPGTSGLWQYF	TGTGCCAGCAGCGCTCCCGGGACTAGCGGTTTATGGCAGTACTTC
NA	TRBV6-5	NA	TRBJ2-4	CASSTRSGAGNIQYF	TGTGCCAGCAGTACGAGGAGTGGGGCCGGAAACATTCAGTACTTC
once	TRBV7-6	NA	TRBJ2-3	CASSLAPAGSTDTQYF	TGTGCCAGCAGCTTAGCGCCGGCGGGGAGCACAGATACGCAGTATTTT
NA	TRBV2	NA	TRBJ2-5	CASSEARAGDQETQYF	TGTGCCAGCAGTGAAGCGCGGGCAGGGGATCAAGAGACCCAGTACTTC
NA	TRBV7-9	NA	TRBJ2-3	CASSSYQAEGLDTQYF	TGTGCCAGCAGCTCCTACCAGGCGGAGGGGTTAGATACGCAGTATTTT
NA	TRBV10-3	NA	TRBJ1-1	CAISETDREAFF	TGTGCCATCAGTGAGACAGACCGTGAAGCTTTCTTT